Shown below are 29 T cell receptor beta chains from a single sample sequenced in a study of cytomegalovirus exposure and HLA in healthy donors. PCR primers comprised 60 Vbeta and 13 Jbeta primers. Only in-frame clones appear in the TCRdb table, and some are missing; sequencing was by immunoSEQ multiplex PCR. Here the sample spans around 120,000 clones, 63% being singletons. Material: PBMCs. The receptors come from a man between 40 and 49 years old in good health and CMV-seropositive.

V gene TRBV18 combines with J gene TRBJ2-2, with TRBD2 as a possible D gene (5 bases). This CDR3 is built from 15 residues. Germline lookup yields CDR1 KGHSH and CDR2 LQKENI. With 4 bases removed from V and 2 bases from J, the gap between germline ends came to 11 bases. CDR3 DNA sequence: TGTGCCAGCTCACTATTCCGGGATAACACCGGGGAGCTGTTTTTT. This codes for CASSLFRDNTGELFF.

This clone occurred a few times. V is TRBV7-9 and J is TRBJ1-2; 10 positions agree with TRBD1. This CDR3 has 15 residues. With V trimmed by 3 bases and J by 7 bases, 8 bases remained unmatched. The germline V gene encodes CDR1 SEHNR and CDR2 FQNEAQ (reference sequence). This chain's CDR3 is CASSFGTGAASGYTF. For the CDR3, the DNA is TGTGCCAGCAGCTTTGGGACAGGGGCGGCGTCTGGCTACACCTTC.

The chain carries TRBV19 and TRBJ1-5; perhaps TRBD1 as D (5 bases). Germline loops: CDR1 LNHDA, CDR2 SQIVND (reference sequence). Trimming took 8 bases from V and 1 from J, leaving 15 bases between them. This CDR3 spans 15 amino acids. The CDR3 region is CASSQWGGSNQPQHF. The CDR3 region has the DNA TGTGCCAGTTCCCAATGGGGGGGAAGCAATCAGCCCCAGCATTTT.

V usage is TRBV29-1 and J usage is TRBJ1-5; 8 bases align to TRBD1. The CDR3 covers 18 residues. Germline CDR1 reads SQVTM; CDR2 reads ANQGSEA. The V and J ends lost 4 bases and 0 bases, in that order; junction bases with no gene match: 14. CDR3 bases: TGCAGCGTTGGCTTGAGAGGGGACAGGATTTATAGCAATCAGCCCCAGCATTTT. Amino acids: CSVGLRGDRIYSNQPQHF.

This clone was seen more than once but under ten times. The chain uses TRBV2 and TRBJ2-2; TRBD2 agrees at 8 bases. This CDR3 has 14 residues. Trimming took 6 bases from V and 6 from J; bases not matched to a gene: 6. Germline V lookup: CDR1 SNHLY, CDR2 FYNNEI. CDR3 sequence reads: CASRPGGGPGELFF. The CDR3 bases are TGTGCCAGCAGACCAGGCGGGGGGCCCGGGGAGCTGTTTTTT.

V is TRBV30 and J is TRBJ1-2, with D possibly matching TRBD1 (6 bases). CDR1 and CDR2 from the germline V gene are GTSNPN and SVGIG (reference sequence). This CDR3 spans 12 amino acids. CDR3 bases: TGTGCGTCCGACAGGACTAACTATGGCTACACCTTC. It specifies CASDRTNYGYTF.

The genes are TRBV5-3 and TRBJ2-5; D possibly corresponds to TRBD1 (5 bases). TRBV5-3 is classed as an ORF, of uncertain function. There are 15 residues in the CDR3. Trimming removed 5 bases from V and 5 bases from J, with 19 bases in between. The CDR3 sequence: CARSLGWGPRETQYF. In nucleotides, the CDR3 is TGTGCCAGAAGTTTAGGGTGGGGCCCCCGGGAGACCCAGTACTTC.

The rearrangement uses TRBV10-1 and TRBJ2-5, with D possibly matching TRBD2 (5 bases). This CDR3 has 14 amino acids. Trimming pared 4 bases from V and 2 bases from J, leaving 11 bases between. Germline V gene sequence: CDR1 WNHNN, CDR2 SYGVQD (reference sequence). CDR3 residues: CASSATPGQETQYF. CDR3 nucleotide sequence: TGCGCCAGCAGTGCTACTCCGGGGCAAGAGACCCAGTACTTC.

This chain joins TRBV7-8 and TRBJ2-7, with 9 bases identical to TRBD2. Germline V gene data show CDR1 as SGHVS and CDR2 as FQNEAQ. V dropped 3 bases and J dropped 3; count of bases not matched to a gene: 6. There are 15 residues in the CDR3. The CDR3 region is CASSLTSGRLYEQYF. The CDR3 nucleotides are TGTGCCAGCAGCTTGACTAGCGGACGACTCTACGAGCAGTACTTC.

The J gene is TRBJ2-1, the V gene TRBV13, with TRBD2 matching over 13 bases. There are 16 residues in the CDR3. The V gene end was trimmed by 4 bases and the J gene end by 9 bases; junction bases not matched to a gene: 9. From germline, CDR1 is PRHDT and CDR2 FYEKMQ (reference sequence). The CDR3 nucleotides read TGTGCCAGCAGCTCCTTGGGACTAGCGGGGTGGGGTGAGCAGTTCTTC. It yields the protein CASSSLGLAGWGEQFF.

The gene calls are TRBV12-5 and TRBJ2-7; D perhaps matches TRBD2 (6 bases). Trimming stripped 2 bases from V and 0 bases from J, with 11 bases between. CDR1 is LGHNT, CDR2 FRNRAP, per germline. There are 15 residues in the CDR3. The CDR3 nucleotides are TGTGCTAGTGGTTTGTGGGGGAGGAGCTCCTACGAGCAGTACTTC. Translated: CASGLWGRSSYEQYF.

This clone was counted between two and nine times. The chain joins TRBV30 to TRBJ2-1, with D tentatively TRBD2 (5 bases). The CDR3 runs 14 residues. CDR1 is GTSNPN and CDR2 is SVGIG in the germline V gene (reference sequence). V was clipped by 4 bases and J by 5 bases, with 15 bases between them. CDR3 in amino acids: CAWTRRPRDNEQFF. In DNA, the CDR3 is TGTGCCTGGACTAGACGACCGAGGGACAATGAGCAGTTCTTC.

CDR3 nucleotide sequence: TGTGCCAGCTCGTCCAGGGAGGGTGGCAATTCACCCCTCCACTTT. This encodes CASSSREGGNSPLHF. This chain uses TRBV18 with TRBJ1-6, with TRBD1 as a possible D gene (5 bases). This CDR3 comprises 15 residues. Trimming removed 6 bases from V and 7 bases from J, with 16 bases in between. Germline CDR1 is KGHSH and CDR2 is LQKENI. The full variable domain, with the rest looked up from reference TRBV18 and TRBJ1-6, is NAGVMQNPRHLVRRRGQEARLRCSPMKGHSHVYWYRQLPEEGLKFMVYLQKENIIDESGMPKERFSAEFPKEGPSILRIQQVVRGDSAAYFCASSSREGGNSPLHFGNGTRLTVT.

There are a few counts of this clone. The V gene is TRBV30, the J gene TRBJ2-5; tentatively, D is TRBD1 (6 bases). CDR1 and CDR2 (germline): GTSNPN, SVGIG (reference sequence). This CDR3 is 12 amino acids long. Between the trimmed V and J ends, which lost 3 bases and 7 bases, there was a span of 12 bases. As DNA, the CDR3 is TGTGCCTGGAGCCGGGACATTGGGACCCAGTACTTC. The encoded protein is CAWSRDIGTQYF.

V gene TRBV10-3 combines with J gene TRBJ1-5; D uncertain. CDR3 size: 14 residues. The germline gives CDR1 ENHRY, CDR2 SYGVKD. Trimming shortened V by 10 bases and J by 1 base, and 14 bases separated the two germline ends. CDR3 in amino acids: CATNYGGSNQPQHF. CDR3 nucleotides: TGTGCCACCAATTATGGCGGGAGCAATCAGCCCCAGCATTTT.

This clone was counted only a few times. V gene TRBV28 combines with J gene TRBJ2-7; 8 bases fit TRBD1. Germline V gives CDR1 MDHEN, CDR2 SYDVKM. J lost 0 bases, V lost 3 bases, and 4 bases had no gene match. The CDR3 is made up of 15 amino acids. This CDR3 is CASSFGTGLSYEQYF. The CDR3 DNA reads as TGTGCCAGCAGTTTTGGGACAGGTCTCTCCTACGAGCAGTACTTC. The full variable domain, its missing parts supplied by reference TRBV28 and TRBJ2-7, is DVKVTQSSRYLVKRTGEKVFLECVQDMDHENMFWYRQDPGLGLRLIYFSYDVKMKEKGDIPEGYSVSREKKERFSLILESASTNQTSMYLCASSFGTGLSYEQYFGPGTRLTVT.

The table lists this clone with a few counts. This chain joins TRBV5-3 and TRBJ1-2; no firm D call. TRBV5-3 is assigned to the ORF class and has an uncertain function. Trimming took off 4 bases at V and 5 bases at J, with 6 bases between the two ends. The CDR3 totals 11 residues. CDR3 nucleotide sequence: TGTGCCAGAAGCCCAACTTATGGCTACACCTTC. This translates into CARSPTYGYTF.

The DNA of the CDR3 is TGTGCCAGCAGTACGGACAGGGGGCTGGGCTACACCTTC. Protein sequence: CASSTDRGLGYTF. The chain links TRBV6-5 to TRBJ1-2, with TRBD1 identical over 11 bases. Germline-derived CDR1 and CDR2 are MNHEY and SVGAGI. With V trimmed by 5 bases and J by 8 bases, 4 bases remained unmatched. This CDR3 region has 13 residues.

In this sample, this clone turned up once. This chain connects TRBV21-1 to TRBJ2-3; the table gives TRBD2 as D, unverified against the DNA. TRBV21-1 is a documented pseudogene. The length of the CDR3 is 17 residues. CDR3 amino acids: CASSKALLAGGADTQYF. CDR3 DNA sequence: TGTGCCAGCAGCAAAGCCCTACTAGCGGGAGGGGCAGATACGCAGTATTTT.

There are a few counts of this clone. The rearrangement links TRBV5-1 to TRBJ2-7; 10 bases are a match to TRBD2. Germline loops: CDR1 SGHRS, CDR2 YFSETQ. This CDR3 region has 14 residues. The junction had 6 bases not matched to a gene; V was cut back by 3 bases and J by 6 bases. The CDR3 DNA is TGCGCCAGCAGCTGGGGGACTAGCGTCGGCGAGCAGTACTTC. This codes for CASSWGTSVGEQYF.

The rearrangement links TRBV19 to TRBJ2-5; weak D call: TRBD1 (6 bases). The V end was cut by 4 bases, the J end by 1 base, with 19 bases between. Germline V gene lookup returns CDR1 LNHDA and CDR2 SQIVND (reference sequence). This CDR3 spans 17 amino acids. DNA for the CDR3: TGTGCCAGTAGTAAAGTCTCGGGACAATCATCCCAAGAGACCCAGTACTTC. Its protein is CASSKVSGQSSQETQYF.

In nucleotides, the CDR3 is TGTGCCAGTAGTGCCCTGACAGGGGGCTACGAAGAGGGCAATCAGCCCCAGCATTTT. Encoded protein: CASSALTGGYEEGNQPQHF. The chain is built from TRBV19 and TRBJ1-5; 10 bases are a match to TRBD1. The germline gives CDR1 LNHDA, CDR2 SQIVND (reference sequence). The V segment lost 5 bases and the J segment 2 bases; nucleotides outside the gene matches: 15. The CDR3 is made up of 19 amino acids.

This clone has more than one count but fewer than ten. J is TRBJ2-1 and V is TRBV4-1; 8 bases match TRBD1. There are 16 residues in the CDR3. The ends lost 5 bases at V and 3 bases at J; junction bases unmatched: 9. CDR1 is MGHRA, CDR2 YSYEKL, per germline. The CDR3 protein is CASSEDRVIIYNEQFF. The CDR3 nucleotides are TGCGCCAGCAGCGAGGACAGGGTGATCATCTACAATGAGCAGTTCTTC.

This clone appeared a few times. Written as DNA, the CDR3 is TGTGCCAGTAGTTGGGAGCAGATTCCCACCGGGGAGCTGTTTTTT. The encoded protein is CASSWEQIPTGELFF. This sequence joins TRBV19 and TRBJ2-2; weak D call: TRBD2 (5 bases). This CDR3 is 15 amino acids long. CDR1 is LNHDA, CDR2 SQIVND, per germline (reference sequence). V shed 5 bases and J shed 4 bases, with 14 bases lying between them.

The V gene is TRBV7-9, the J gene TRBJ2-5; TRBD2 is a possible D gene (5 bases). V was pared by 8 bases and J by 5 bases, with 18 bases between. This CDR3 spans 14 amino acids. Per germline, CDR1 SEHNR and CDR2 FQNEAQ (reference sequence). The CDR3 bases are TGTGCCAGCTGCGCGAGCGGCTCGCGGGAGACCCAGTACTTC. This codes for CASCASGSRETQYF.

The rearrangement joins TRBV18 to TRBJ2-1, with TRBD2 identical over 9 bases. Germline V gene lookup returns CDR1 KGHSH and CDR2 LQKENI. CDR3 length: 13 amino acids. CDR3 region: CATGVAGENEQFF. As DNA, the CDR3 is TGTGCTACCGGGGTAGCGGGGGAGAATGAGCAGTTCTTC.

This clone was detected a few times. In DNA, the CDR3 is TGTGCCAGCAGTAATCCGGGACAGGCTTTCTTT. As protein: CASSNPGQAFF. The chain recombines TRBV7-2 with TRBJ1-1; 7 nucleotides align to TRBD1. The CDR3 contains 11 residues. Trimming took 6 bases from V and 11 from J; bases not matched to a gene: 6. Looked up from germline, CDR1 is SGHTA and CDR2 is FQGNSA. Variable domain in full (rest from reference TRBV7-2 and TRBJ1-1): GAGVSQSPSNKVTEKGKDVELRCDPISGHTALYWYRQSLGQGLEFLIYFQGNSAPDKSGLPSDRFSAERTGGSVSTLTIQRTQQEDSAVYLCASSNPGQAFFGQGTRLTVV.

This clone is a singleton in its sample. The chain carries TRBV6-1 and TRBJ1-5; D possibly corresponds to TRBD1 (6 bases). The CDR3 runs to 13 residues. The V gene's germline CDR1 is MNHNS and CDR2 SASEGT. Trimming cost V 6 bases and J 9 bases, with 15 bases left between them. The DNA for the CDR3 is TGTGCCAGCAGCGCCATAACACAGGGGCCCCAGCATTTT. Translating it yields CASSAITQGPQHF.

J is TRBJ2-6 and V is TRBV25-1; no definite D call. Germline V gene lookup returns CDR1 MGHDK and CDR2 SYGVNS. The V end lost 1 base, the J end lost 0 bases, and 10 bases lay between the germline ends. The CDR3 length is 17 residues. The CDR3 nucleotides read TGTGCCAGCAGTGAATCGGTCGGTAGCTCTGGGGCCAACGTCCTGACTTTC. Amino acids: CASSESVGSSGANVLTF.